The following is a T cell receptor beta chain sequence with its context. Across 20 to 25 US areas, participants ranged in age from about 18 to 90 years. Self-reported history from a screening survey and questionnaire set each donor's cohort. Authors' data handling: Amplification from reference gene primers served as the basis for estimated nucleated cell counts. This table comes from immunoSEQ multiplex PCR, and its TCRdb copy is limited to in-frame clones, with some not included. That table gives V, J and clone size, and the DNA gave D and trimming. The table records about 300,000 clones, about 89% of them present only once. This entry is derived from a study of blood T cell repertoires in COVID-19. For the study at large: PBMCs, B-cell-depleted T cells, or T cells were the source of the cDNA or gDNA that made up the material.

Germline V lookup: CDR1 SQVTM, CDR2 ANQGSEA. V lost 4 bases, J lost 6 bases, and 16 bases stayed unmatched. The length of the CDR3 is 18 residues. This sequence joins TRBV29-1 and TRBJ2-3; 13 positions agree with TRBD2. The TCR sequence derives from a man in his 60s who had recovered from COVID-19. The sample taken for sequencing was PBMCs or T cells enriched from blood (not recorded which). CDR3 sequence (DNA): TGCAGCGTTGTTGGTACTAGCGGGAGGGCCGTTAATTTCGATACGCAGTATTTT. Its translation: CSVVGTSGRAVNFDTQYF.